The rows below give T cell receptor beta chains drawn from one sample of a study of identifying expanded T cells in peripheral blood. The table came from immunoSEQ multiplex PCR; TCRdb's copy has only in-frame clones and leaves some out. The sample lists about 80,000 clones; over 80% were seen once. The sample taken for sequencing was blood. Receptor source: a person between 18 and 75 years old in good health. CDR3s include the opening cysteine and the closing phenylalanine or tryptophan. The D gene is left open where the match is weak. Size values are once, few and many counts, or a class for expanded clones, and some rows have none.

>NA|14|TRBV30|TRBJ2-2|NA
CACLGLASTGELFF
TGTGCCTGCTTGGGCCTAGCCTCCACCGGGGAGCTGTTTTTT
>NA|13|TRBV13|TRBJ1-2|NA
CASSLGNSGGYTF
TGTGCCAGCAGCTTAGGTAACAGTGGTGGCTACACCTTC
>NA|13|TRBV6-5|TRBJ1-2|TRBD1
CASSYRTGGGYTF
TGTGCCAGCAGTTACCGGACAGGGGGCGGCTACACCTTC
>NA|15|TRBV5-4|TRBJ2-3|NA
CASSLEEIGTDTQYF
TGTGCCAGCAGCTTGGAGGAGATCGGCACAGATACGCAGTATTTT
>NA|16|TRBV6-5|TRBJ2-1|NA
CASSYSSQQSYNEQFF
TGTGCCAGCAGTTACTCGAGTCAACAGTCCTACAATGAGCAGTTCTTC
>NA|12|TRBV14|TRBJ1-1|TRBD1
CASSRDREAAFF
TGTGCCAGCAGCCGGGACAGGGAGGCCGCTTTCTTT
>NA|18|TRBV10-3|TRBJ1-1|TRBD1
CAISESPYRGRGGTEAFF
TGTGCCATCAGTGAGTCCCCCTACAGGGGGCGAGGGGGTACTGAAGCTTTCTTT
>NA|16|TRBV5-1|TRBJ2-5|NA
CASSLMDRLLQETQYF
TGCGCCAGCAGCTTGATGGACAGACTTCTACAAGAGACCCAGTACTTC
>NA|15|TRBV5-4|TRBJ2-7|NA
CASSFRGSDMEKQYF
TGTGCCAGCAGCTTCCGCGGCTCTGATATGGAGAAGCAGTACTTC
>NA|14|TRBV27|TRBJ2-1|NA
CASRFKSSYNEQFF
TGTGCCAGCAGGTTTAAGTCTTCTTACAATGAGCAGTTCTTC
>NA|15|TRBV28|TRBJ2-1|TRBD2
CASSFPSGSVNEQFF
TGTGCCAGCAGTTTCCCAAGCGGGAGTGTTAATGAGCAGTTCTTC
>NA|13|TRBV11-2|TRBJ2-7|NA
CASSLASGYEQYF
TGTGCCAGCAGCTTAGCGTCCGGTTACGAGCAGTACTTC
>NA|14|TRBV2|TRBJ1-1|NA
CASQGRVFRDEAFF
TGTGCCAGCCAAGGAAGGGTTTTTCGGGATGAAGCTTTCTTT
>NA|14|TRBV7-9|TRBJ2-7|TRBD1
CATSEAGTAYEQYF
TGTGCCACCTCAGAGGCCGGGACAGCCTACGAGCAGTACTTC
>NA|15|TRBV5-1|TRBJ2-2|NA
CASRLVTIGGGELFF
TGCGCCAGCAGACTAGTTACGATCGGGGGCGGGGAGCTGTTTTTT
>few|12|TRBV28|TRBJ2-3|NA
CAKGVNTDTQYF
TGTGCCAAGGGAGTCAACACAGATACGCAGTATTTT
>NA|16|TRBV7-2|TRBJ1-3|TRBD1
CASSLRGGTAGNTIYF
TGTGCCAGCAGCTTAAGGGGGGGGACAGCAGGAAACACCATATATTTT
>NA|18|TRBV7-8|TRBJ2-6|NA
CASSRSGLDFSGANVLTF
TGTGCCAGCAGCCGGTCCGGTTTGGATTTCTCTGGGGCCAACGTCCTGACTTTC